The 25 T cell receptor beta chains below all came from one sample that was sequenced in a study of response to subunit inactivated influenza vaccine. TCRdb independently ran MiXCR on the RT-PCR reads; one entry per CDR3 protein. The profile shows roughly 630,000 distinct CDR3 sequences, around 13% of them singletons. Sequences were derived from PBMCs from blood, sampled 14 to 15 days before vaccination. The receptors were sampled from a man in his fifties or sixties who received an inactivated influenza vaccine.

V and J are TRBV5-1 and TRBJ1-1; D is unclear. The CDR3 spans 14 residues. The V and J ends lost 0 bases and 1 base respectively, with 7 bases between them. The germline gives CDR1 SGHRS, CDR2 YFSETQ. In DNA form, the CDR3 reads TGCGCCAGCAGCTTGGTTGGGAGGAACACTGAAGCTTTCTTT. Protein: CASSLVGRNTEAFF.

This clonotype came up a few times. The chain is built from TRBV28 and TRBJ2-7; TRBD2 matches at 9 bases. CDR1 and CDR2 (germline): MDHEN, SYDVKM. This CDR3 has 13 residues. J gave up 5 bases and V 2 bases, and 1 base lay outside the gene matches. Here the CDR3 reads CASSLPSGDEQYF. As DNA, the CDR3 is TGTGCCAGCAGTTTACCTAGCGGGGACGAGCAGTACTTC.

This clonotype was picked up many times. Written as DNA, the CDR3 is TGTGCCAGCAGCTCGGGACAGGGATTTTCCTACGAGCAGTACTTC. This sequence encodes CASSSGQGFSYEQYF. The chain employs TRBV13 and TRBJ2-7, with TRBD1 matching 9 bases. Germline V gives CDR1 PRHDT, CDR2 FYEKMQ (reference sequence). Trimming at V came to 4 bases and at J to 1 base, leaving 5 bases not matched to a gene. This CDR3 has 15 residues.

CDR3 sequence (DNA): TGTGCCACCACTCGGACAGGAAATCAGCCCCAGCATTTT. Encoded protein: CATTRTGNQPQHF. The V and J genes are TRBV6-2 or TRBV6-3 and TRBJ1-5; 7 bases map to TRBD1. The J segment lost 4 bases and the V segment lost 10 bases, leaving 7 bases of the junction unmatched. The CDR3 consists of 13 residues. Germline loops: CDR1 MNHEY, CDR2 SVGEGT.

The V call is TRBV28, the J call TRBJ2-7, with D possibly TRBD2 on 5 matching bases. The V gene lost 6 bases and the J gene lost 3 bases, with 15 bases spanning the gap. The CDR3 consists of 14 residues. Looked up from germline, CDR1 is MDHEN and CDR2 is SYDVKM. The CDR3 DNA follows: TGTGCCAGCAGGGACCCGCGAGGGTACTACGAGCAGTACTTC. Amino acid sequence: CASRDPRGYYEQYF.

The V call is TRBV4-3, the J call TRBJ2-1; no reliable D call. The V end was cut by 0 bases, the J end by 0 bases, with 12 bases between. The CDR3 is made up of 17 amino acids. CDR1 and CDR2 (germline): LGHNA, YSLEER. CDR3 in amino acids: CASSQDLSSSSYNEQFF. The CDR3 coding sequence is TGCGCCAGCAGCCAAGATCTTAGTAGTAGCTCCTACAATGAGCAGTTCTTC.

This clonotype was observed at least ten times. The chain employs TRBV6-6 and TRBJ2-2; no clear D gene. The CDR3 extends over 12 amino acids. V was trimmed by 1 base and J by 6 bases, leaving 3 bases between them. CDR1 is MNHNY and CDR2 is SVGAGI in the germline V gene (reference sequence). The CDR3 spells CASSYLSGELFF. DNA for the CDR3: TGTGCCAGCAGTTACTTGTCCGGGGAGCTGTTTTTT.

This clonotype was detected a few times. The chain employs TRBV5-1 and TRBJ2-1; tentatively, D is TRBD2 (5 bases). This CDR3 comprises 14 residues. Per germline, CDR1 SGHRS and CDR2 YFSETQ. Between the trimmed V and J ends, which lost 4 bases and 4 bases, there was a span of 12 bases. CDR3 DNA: TGCGCCAGCAGCGCCGAAACTAGTTACAATGAGCAGTTCTTC. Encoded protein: CASSAETSYNEQFF.

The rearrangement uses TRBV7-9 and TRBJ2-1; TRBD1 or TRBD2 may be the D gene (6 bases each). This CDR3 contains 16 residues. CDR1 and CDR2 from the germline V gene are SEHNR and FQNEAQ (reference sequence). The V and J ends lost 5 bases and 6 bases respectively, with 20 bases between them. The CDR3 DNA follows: TGTGCCAGCAGCCGACTAGGGGGAGACCTATGCAATGAGCAGTTCTTC. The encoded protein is CASSRLGGDLCNEQFF.

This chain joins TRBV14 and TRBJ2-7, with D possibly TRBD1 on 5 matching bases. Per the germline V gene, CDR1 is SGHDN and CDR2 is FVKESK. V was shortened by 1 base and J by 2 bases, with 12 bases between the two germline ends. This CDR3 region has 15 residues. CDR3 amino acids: CASSQVPEGAYEQYF. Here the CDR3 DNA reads TGTGCCAGCAGCCAAGTTCCGGAAGGGGCCTACGAGCAGTACTTC.

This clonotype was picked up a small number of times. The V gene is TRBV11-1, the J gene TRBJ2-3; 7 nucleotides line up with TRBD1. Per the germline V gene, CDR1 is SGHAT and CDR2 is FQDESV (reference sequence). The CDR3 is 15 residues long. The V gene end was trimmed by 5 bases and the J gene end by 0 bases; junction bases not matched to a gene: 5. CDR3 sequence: CASSLETGSTDTQYF. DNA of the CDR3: TGTGCCAGCAGCCTTGAGACAGGGAGCACAGATACGCAGTATTTT.

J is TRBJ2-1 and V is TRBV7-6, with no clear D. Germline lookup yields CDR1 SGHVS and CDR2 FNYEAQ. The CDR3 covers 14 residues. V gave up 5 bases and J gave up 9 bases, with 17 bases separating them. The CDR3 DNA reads TGTGCCAGCAGCCCCTGGAAACACGCTCGTGAGCAGTTCTTC. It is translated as CASSPWKHAREQFF.

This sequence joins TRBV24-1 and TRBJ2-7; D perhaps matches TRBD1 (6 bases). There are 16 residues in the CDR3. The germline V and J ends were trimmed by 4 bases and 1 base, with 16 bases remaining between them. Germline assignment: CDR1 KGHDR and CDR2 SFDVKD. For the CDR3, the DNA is TGTGCCACCAGTGAAGGCCCGGGACATTCTTCCTACGAGCAGTACTTC. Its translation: CATSEGPGHSSYEQYF.

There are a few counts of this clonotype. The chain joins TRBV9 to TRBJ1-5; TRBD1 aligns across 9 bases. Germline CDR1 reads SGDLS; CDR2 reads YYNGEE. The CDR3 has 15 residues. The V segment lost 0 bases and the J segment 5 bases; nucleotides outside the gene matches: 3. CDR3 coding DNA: TGTGCCAGCAGCGTAGGACAGGGGGGCGATCAGCCCCAGCATTTT. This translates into CASSVGQGGDQPQHF.

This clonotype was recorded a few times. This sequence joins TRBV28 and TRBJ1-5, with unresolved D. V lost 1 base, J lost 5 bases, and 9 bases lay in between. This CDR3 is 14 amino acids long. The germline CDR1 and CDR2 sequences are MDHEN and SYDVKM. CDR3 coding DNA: TGTGCCAGCAGTTTATACGGGAGGGATCAGCCCCAGCATTTT. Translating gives CASSLYGRDQPQHF.

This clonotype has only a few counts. The CDR3 sequence is CASSIGIRGTEAFF. CDR3 DNA sequence: TGTGCCAGTAGTATTGGTATTCGGGGCACTGAAGCTTTCTTT. The chain has TRBV19 and TRBJ1-1; D is unclear. Trimming cost V 3 bases and J 4 bases, with 12 bases left between them. The CDR3 has 14 amino acids. Germline CDR1 is LNHDA and CDR2 is SQIVND (reference sequence).

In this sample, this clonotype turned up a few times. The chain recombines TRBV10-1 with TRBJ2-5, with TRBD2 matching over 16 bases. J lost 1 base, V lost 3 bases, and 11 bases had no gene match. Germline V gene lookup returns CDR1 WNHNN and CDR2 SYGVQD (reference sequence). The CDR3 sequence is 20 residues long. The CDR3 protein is CASSDTLPGTSGGAQETQYF. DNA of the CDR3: TGCGCCAGCAGTGACACTCTCCCCGGGACTAGCGGGGGGGCCCAAGAGACCCAGTACTTC.

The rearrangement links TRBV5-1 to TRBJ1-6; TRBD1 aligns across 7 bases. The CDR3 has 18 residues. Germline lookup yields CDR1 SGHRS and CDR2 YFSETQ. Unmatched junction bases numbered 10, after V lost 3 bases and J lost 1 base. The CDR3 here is CASSSWTGGASYNSPLHF. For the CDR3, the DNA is TGCGCCAGCAGCTCCTGGACAGGAGGGGCTTCCTATAATTCACCCCTCCACTTT.

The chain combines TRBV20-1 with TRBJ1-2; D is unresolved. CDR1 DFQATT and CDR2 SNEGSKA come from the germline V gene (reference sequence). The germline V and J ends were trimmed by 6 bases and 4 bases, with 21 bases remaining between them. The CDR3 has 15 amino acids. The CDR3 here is CSATETQTGIYGYTF. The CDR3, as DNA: TGCAGTGCAACAGAGACCCAGACGGGGATCTATGGCTACACCTTC.

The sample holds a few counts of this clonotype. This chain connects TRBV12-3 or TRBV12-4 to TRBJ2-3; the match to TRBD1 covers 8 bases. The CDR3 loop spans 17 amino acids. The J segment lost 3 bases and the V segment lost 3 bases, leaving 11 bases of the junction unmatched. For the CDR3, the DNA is TGTGCCAGCAGTTTCATTGCAGGGGGCAAAGGAACAGATACGCAGTATTTT. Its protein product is CASSFIAGGKGTDTQYF.

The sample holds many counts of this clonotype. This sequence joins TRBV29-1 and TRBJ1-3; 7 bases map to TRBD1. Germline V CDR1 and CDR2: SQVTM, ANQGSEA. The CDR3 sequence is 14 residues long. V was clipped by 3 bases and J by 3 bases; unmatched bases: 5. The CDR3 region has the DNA TGCAGCGTTGACAAGACAGGGAATGGAAACACCATATATTTT. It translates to CSVDKTGNGNTIYF.

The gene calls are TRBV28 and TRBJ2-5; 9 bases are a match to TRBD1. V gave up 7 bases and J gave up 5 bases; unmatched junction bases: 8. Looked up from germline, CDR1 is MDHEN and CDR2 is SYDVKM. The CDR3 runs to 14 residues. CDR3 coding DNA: TGTGCCAGCACCCCCGGGACAGGGTTGGAGACCCAGTACTTC. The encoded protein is CASTPGTGLETQYF.

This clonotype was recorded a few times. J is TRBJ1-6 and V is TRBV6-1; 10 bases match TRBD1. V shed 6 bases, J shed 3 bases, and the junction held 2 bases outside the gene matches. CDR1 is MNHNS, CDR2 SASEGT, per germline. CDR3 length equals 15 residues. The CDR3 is CASRGQGGYNSPLHF. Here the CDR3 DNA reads TGTGCCAGCAGAGGACAGGGGGGCTATAATTCACCCCTCCACTTT.

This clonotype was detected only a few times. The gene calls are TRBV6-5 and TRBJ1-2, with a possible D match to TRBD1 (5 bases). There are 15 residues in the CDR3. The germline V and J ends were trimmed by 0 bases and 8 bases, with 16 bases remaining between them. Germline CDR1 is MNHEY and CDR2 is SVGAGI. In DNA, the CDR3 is TGTGCCAGCAGTTACTCCGGGACGAACGTCAGAGGCTACACCTTC. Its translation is CASSYSGTNVRGYTF.

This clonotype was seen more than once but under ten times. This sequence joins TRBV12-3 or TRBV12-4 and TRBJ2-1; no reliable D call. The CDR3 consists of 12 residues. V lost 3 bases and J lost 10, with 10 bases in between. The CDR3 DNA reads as TGTGCCAGCAGTTTTAGCCTAGAGGAGCAGTTCTTC. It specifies CASSFSLEEQFF.